The source of this T cell receptor beta chain is a study of CD8 T cells in Susac syndrome. Study-level points and caveats: The number of individuals included in the study's TCR sequencing and HLA analysis was acknowledged as relatively small.

From blood CD8+ and CD4+ T cells, the TCR beta chain was sequenced. V was pared by 2 bases and J by 5 bases, with 4 bases between. Germline lookup yields CDR1 MGHDK and CDR2 SYGVNS. The length of the CDR3 is 12 residues. Points on this clonotype: Its antigen is unidentified.

The RNA, about 0.45 to 1 ug, was put through reverse transcription using random hexamers. The TCR beta CDR3 was amplified by immunoSEQ multiplex PCR across 54 Vbeta, 13 Jbeta. TCRdb re-derived calls from the immunoSEQ multiplex PCR reads in MiXCR, one entry per CDR3 protein. Of 150,000 to 250,000 distinct CDR3 sequences in the sample, 90% to 95% were seen once. This sequence was found in a human donor with multiple sclerosis. Sequencing was performed on CD4+ T cells from PBMCs. The chain combines TRBV25-1 with TRBJ1-5; no firm D call. The CDR3 sequence is CASSEADQPQHF. The CDR3 DNA follows: TGTGCCAGCAGTGAAGCAGATCAGCCCCAGCATTTT.